This T cell receptor (beta chain) emerged from a study of T cell responses to AZD1222 COVID-19 vaccine. Findings of the study overall: Mostly white British, mostly female donors; authors suggested clonal diversity may be underestimated. Seropositive at baseline were only five or six AZD1222 recipients. The study found Spike-specific TCR breadth and depth rose after two AZD1222 doses.

Only in-frame clones appear in the TCRdb table, and some are missing; sequencing was by immunoSEQ multiplex PCR. The sample consists of 95,000 to 100,000 clones, approximately 86% of them appearing once. About this clone itself: Its cognate antigen is unknown.

Losses at the gene ends were 5 bases for V and 5 bases for J; bases not matched to a gene: 6. Per the germline V gene, CDR1 is SGHTA and CDR2 is FQGTGA. The CDR3 length is 14 residues. The chain is built from TRBV7-3 and TRBJ2-4; 7 nucleotides match TRBD2. Sequenced material: peripheral blood, taken on day 0 of AZD1222 vaccination. The clonotype comes from an adult in good health. Written as DNA, the CDR3 is TGTGCCAGCAGCGACCGGGGGGAGGAAAACATTCAGTACTTC. It encodes CASSDRGEENIQYF.